These T cell receptor beta chains were read from a single sample in a study of T cells in Graves' hyperthyroidism and ophthalmopathy. A single record per CDR3 protein comes from TCRdb applying MiXCR to the multiplex PCR reads. In the table there are about 840,000 distinct CDR3 sequences, around 39% of which are singletons. The sample was blood. These TCRs come from a man between 18 and 29 years old with Graves' hyperthyroidism. Each CDR3 is given with its conserved first and last residue. D genes are given only for firm matches. Size values are once, few and many counts, or a class for expanded clones, and some rows have none.

v_gene,abundance,d_gene,j_gene,CDR3nt,CDR3aa
TRBV7-2,-,-,TRBJ2-6,TGTGCCAGCAGTCAGAACTCCGTAGCCAACGTCCTGACTTTC,CASSQNSVANVLTF
TRBV19,few,-,TRBJ2-5,TGTGCCAGTAGTATCGCTCCTAGGGGGAGGGAGACCCAGTACTTC,CASSIAPRGRETQYF
TRBV7-9,many,-,TRBJ1-2,TGTGCCAGCAGCGGCCGGGACACCCTCCCTGCGTACTACACCTTC,CASSGRDTLPAYYTF
TRBV20-1,few,TRBD1,TRBJ1-4,TGCAGTGCTGGATTCGACAGGGGGACTTCTAATGAAAAACTGTTTTTT,CSAGFDRGTSNEKLFF
TRBV5-5,many,-,TRBJ1-1,TGTGCCAGCAGCTTGTTTGAGTTGAACACTGAAGCTTTCTTT,CASSLFELNTEAFF
TRBV19,-,TRBD1,TRBJ1-6,TGTGCCAGTAGTACGAGACAGGGGGCCGGGTCACCCCTCCACTTT,CASSTRQGAGSPLHF
TRBV7-2,many,-,TRBJ1-5,TGTGCCAGCAGCTTATTCGCCCAGGGCAATCAGCCCCAGCATTTT,CASSLFAQGNQPQHF
TRBV10-2,many,-,TRBJ2-7,TGCGCCAGCGGTGGTAGTCGGGACACACTCCTCGACGAGCAGTACTTC,CASGGSRDTLLDEQYF
TRBV9,-,TRBD1,TRBJ1-3,TGTGCCAGCAGCCAGAACAGGGGGGACGATGGCTACACCATATATTTT,CASSQNRGDDGYTIYF
TRBV7-9,many,TRBD1,TRBJ2-7,TGTGCCAGCAGTTACCCACCGGGACAGGGTAACGAGCAGTACTTC,CASSYPPGQGNEQYF
TRBV19,-,-,TRBJ2-7,TGTGCCAGTAGTATCGTTTGGGGGGACTCCTACGAGCAGTACTTC,CASSIVWGDSYEQYF
TRBV5-6,few,-,TRBJ1-1,TGTGCCAGCATCCTAAACGACAGCCCGAACACTGAAGCTTTCTTT,CASILNDSPNTEAFF
TRBV2,-,-,TRBJ2-5,TGTGCCAGCAGTGGGGACTCAGAGACCCAGTACTTC,CASSGDSETQYF
TRBV2,-,-,TRBJ2-2,TGTGCCAGCAGTAAACAGGATAGGAGCACCGGGGAGCTGTTTTTT,CASSKQDRSTGELFF
TRBV20-1,many,-,TRBJ2-7,TGCAGTGCTAAATTAGATAGCTACGAGCAGTACTTC,CSAKLDSYEQYF
TRBV4-3,few,TRBD2,TRBJ2-7,TGCGCCAGCAGCCAAGATCGGGGGGACCAGCAGTACTTC,CASSQDRGDQQYF
TRBV19,-,-,TRBJ2-5,TGTGCCAGTAGTGGGACCCCCCTTGGGACCCAGTACTTC,CASSGTPLGTQYF
TRBV6-5,few,-,TRBJ2-2,TGTGCCACCACCGGAGGGGGGGTAAACACCGGGGAGCTGTTTTTT,CATTGGGVNTGELFF
TRBV19,many,-,TRBJ1-2,TGTGCCAGTATCATGGAGGCCGGAAACTATGGCTACACCTTC,CASIMEAGNYGYTF
TRBV7-3,-,-,TRBJ2-2,TGTGCCAGCAGCCCTCAGGGGGGAAACACCGGGGAGCTGTTTTTT,CASSPQGGNTGELFF
TRBV7-8,many,TRBD2,TRBJ2-5,TGTGCCAGCAGCTATCGCACTAGCGGGCCCCAAGAGACCCAGTACTTC,CASSYRTSGPQETQYF
TRBV5-6,-,-,TRBJ1-3,TGTGCCAGCAGCTTGGATTCAGGGGCTGGAAACACCATATATTTT,CASSLDSGAGNTIYF
TRBV7-7,-,-,TRBJ2-5,TGTGCTAGCAGCTTAGAAGTAGGGTTCCAAGAGACCCAGTACTTC,CASSLEVGFQETQYF
TRBV12-3/TRBV12-4,few,TRBD1,TRBJ1-5,TGTGCCAGCAGTGACAAGCAGGGGGCAGGCAATCAGCCCCAGCATTTT,CASSDKQGAGNQPQHF
TRBV6-2/TRBV6-3,-,-,TRBJ1-3,TGTGCCAGCGGAGTGGACATAAGCCGGAAGGAAAACACCATATATTTT,CASGVDISRKENTIYF
TRBV2,-,-,TRBJ2-7,TGTGCCAGCAGTGAGTATGGCGACTTTAGCTCCTACGAGCAGTACTTC,CASSEYGDFSSYEQYF
TRBV30,many,-,TRBJ2-2,TGTGCCTGGAGTTCGGGGCCCGGGGAGCTGTTTTTT,CAWSSGPGELFF
TRBV10-3,-,-,TRBJ2-7,TGTGCCAGCAGCCCGGCCCCAACCCACTACGAGCAGTACTTC,CASSPAPTHYEQYF
TRBV24-1,-,TRBD1,TRBJ2-5,TGTGCCACCAGCGACAGGGCGGAGACCCAGTACTTC,CATSDRAETQYF
TRBV20-1,few,-,TRBJ1-3,TGCAGTGCTACTCCTCGGGGGGCGGCCCTGGGAAACACCATATATTTT,CSATPRGAALGNTIYF
TRBV19,many,TRBD1,TRBJ2-7,TGTGCCAGTAGTATGGGGACAGGAGCCTACGAGCAGTACTTC,CASSMGTGAYEQYF
TRBV19,-,-,TRBJ2-2,TGTGCCAGTAGTAAAGACAGGGAGCTGTTTTTT,CASSKDRELFF
TRBV5-6,many,TRBD1,TRBJ1-2,TGTGCCAGCAGCTCAAACAGGGGGAATGGCTACACCTTC,CASSSNRGNGYTF
TRBV27,-,-,TRBJ2-7,TGTGCCAGCAGTCCCATAGGGTTTTACGAGCAGTACTTC,CASSPIGFYEQYF
TRBV6-5,few,-,TRBJ1-1,TGTGCCAGCAGTTACGACCTCAGGACAACTGAAGCTTTCTTT,CASSYDLRTTEAFF
TRBV7-8,few,TRBD2,TRBJ2-7,TGTGCCAGCAGCTCCCTAGTCGGGGGGAAGGGCTACGAGCAGTACTTC,CASSSLVGGKGYEQYF
TRBV10-3,many,-,TRBJ1-1,TGTGCCATCAGTGACCCTGAGGGAAGGGGCACTGAAGCTTTCTTT,CAISDPEGRGTEAFF
TRBV9,many,-,TRBJ2-2,TGTGCCAGCAGCGTTAGGGAACGGGAAACCGGGGAGCTGTTTTTT,CASSVRERETGELFF
TRBV7-2,many,-,TRBJ1-5,TGTGCCAGCAGGGTCAGCAATCAGCCCCAGCATTTT,CASRVSNQPQHF
TRBV7-9,-,-,TRBJ1-1,TGCGCCAGCAGCCACCTCGGGGCCTCAGGGGTCGCTGAAGCTTTCTTT,CASSHLGASGVAEAFF
TRBV24-1,-,-,TRBJ1-6,TGTGCCACCCATAAGCCCCCTAGCTTTAGAAATTCACCCCTCCACTTT,CATHKPPSFRNSPLHF
TRBV28,-,-,TRBJ1-6,TGTGCCAGCACGCCTGACGGTGTGAAATCACCCCTCCACTTT,CASTPDGVKSPLHF
TRBV19,-,-,TRBJ1-2,TGTGCCAGTAGAGTGGGGTCCCAGGATAACTATGGCTACACCTTC,CASRVGSQDNYGYTF
TRBV7-2,-,-,TRBJ2-7,TGTGCCAGCAGCTTAGGGCCACAGGACTCCTACGAGCAGTACTTC,CASSLGPQDSYEQYF
TRBV7-9,-,-,TRBJ1-3,TGTGCCAGCAGTCCGGACAGCTATGGCTACACCATATATTTT,CASSPDSYGYTIYF
TRBV10-3,few,TRBD1,TRBJ1-2,TGTGCCATCAGTACCGGGGACAGGGCCAACTATGGCTACACCTTC,CAISTGDRANYGYTF
TRBV29-1,many,TRBD1,TRBJ2-7,TGCAGCGTTGAAGTGGCTGACAGGGGAGTCTACGAGCAGTACTTC,CSVEVADRGVYEQYF
TRBV7-7,-,-,TRBJ1-3,TGTGCTAGCAGCTTTGGCGACGCCCACTCTGGAAACACCATATATTTT,CASSFGDAHSGNTIYF
TRBV7-9,-,-,TRBJ1-2,TGTGCCAGCAGCCTTCAGGTCAACTATGGCTACACCTTC,CASSLQVNYGYTF